This T cell receptor beta chain was documented in a study of Graves' ophthalmopathy and Graves' hyperthyroidism. Study observations and caveats: Blood also carried most expanded thyroid clonotypes exceeding 0.001 frequency.

The CDR3 length is 15 residues. Germline CDR1 is SGHDT and CDR2 is YYEEEE. V was clipped by 0 bases and J by 1 base, with 11 bases between them. On this clonotype: Its specificity is not known.

RNA served as the template for amplifying TCR beta CDR3 regions. Following a first-round RT-PCR that used HTBI primers, a second-round multiplex PCR was carried out. Each CDR3 protein is one row after TCRdb ran MiXCR on the multiplex PCR reads. The table records hundreds of thousands of distinct CDR3 sequences, under 50% of them present only once. Ophthalmopathy donors showed moderate-to-severe activity, CAS ≥3, NOSPECS ≥4 and a duration under 3 months. A diagnosis was made from clinical symptoms together with serum thyroxine, TRAb, thyroid ultrasound and orbital computed tomography. This chain uses TRBV5-6 with TRBJ2-7; a possible D gene is TRBD1 (5 bases). Sequencing was done on a sample of peripheral blood. This TCR came from an adult man with Graves' ophthalmopathy. The CDR3 nucleotides read TGTGCCAGCAGCTTGGCCAGGGCCGGATCCTACGAGCAGTACTTC. Amino acids: CASSLARAGSYEQYF.